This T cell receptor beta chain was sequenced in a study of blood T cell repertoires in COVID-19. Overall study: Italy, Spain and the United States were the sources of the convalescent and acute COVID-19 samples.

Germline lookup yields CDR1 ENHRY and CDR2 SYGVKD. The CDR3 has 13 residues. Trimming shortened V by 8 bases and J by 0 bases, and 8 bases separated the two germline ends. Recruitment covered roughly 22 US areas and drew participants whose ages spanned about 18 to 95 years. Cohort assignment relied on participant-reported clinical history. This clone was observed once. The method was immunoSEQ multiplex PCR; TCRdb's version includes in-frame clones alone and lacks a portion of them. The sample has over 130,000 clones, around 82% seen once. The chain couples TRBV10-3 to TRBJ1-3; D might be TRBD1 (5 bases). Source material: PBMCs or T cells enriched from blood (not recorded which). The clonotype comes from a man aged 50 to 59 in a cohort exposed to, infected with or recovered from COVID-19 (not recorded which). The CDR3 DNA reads TGTGCCATCGCCGGGGGCTCTGGAAACACCATATATTTT. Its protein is CAIAGGSGNTIYF.